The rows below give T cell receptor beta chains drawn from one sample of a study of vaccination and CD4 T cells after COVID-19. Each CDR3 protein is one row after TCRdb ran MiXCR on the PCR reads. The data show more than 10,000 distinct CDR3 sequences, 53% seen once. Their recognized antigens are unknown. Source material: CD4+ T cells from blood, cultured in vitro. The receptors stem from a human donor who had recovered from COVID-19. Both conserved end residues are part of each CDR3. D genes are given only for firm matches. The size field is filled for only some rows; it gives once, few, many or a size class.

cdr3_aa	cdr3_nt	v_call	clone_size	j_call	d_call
CASSPGLAGSVEDTQYF	TGTGCTAGCAGCCCCGGACTAGCGGGGTCAGTGGAAGATACGCAGTATTTT	TRBV7-7	few	TRBJ2-3	TRBD2
CASIRGTGGGTEAFF	TGTGCCAGCATCAGGGGGACAGGGGGTGGCACTGAAGCTTTCTTT	TRBV2	once	TRBJ1-1	TRBD1
CAWSITEKLFF	TGTGCCTGGAGTATAACGGAAAAACTGTTTTTT	TRBV30	NA	TRBJ1-4	NA
CSANLGTSYGYTF	TGCAGTGCCAACCTAGGGACCTCCTATGGCTACACCTTC	TRBV20-1	few	TRBJ1-2	NA
CASSTWGEQFF	TGTGCCAGCAGTACGTGGGGTGAGCAGTTCTTC	TRBV6-1	few	TRBJ2-1	NA
CATSMGQGAGNTIYF	TGTGCCACCAGCATGGGACAGGGGGCTGGAAACACCATATATTTT	TRBV15	NA	TRBJ1-3	TRBD1
CSATPAGGIYEQYF	TGCAGTGCCACACCAGCGGGAGGAATTTACGAGCAGTACTTC	TRBV20-1	NA	TRBJ2-7	TRBD2
CASSRTGATSYEQYF	TGTGCCAGCAGCCGCACAGGGGCTACCTCCTACGAGCAGTACTTC	TRBV7-2	few	TRBJ2-7	TRBD1
CASSQDRLGTEAFF	TGCGCCAGCAGCCAAGACAGGTTGGGGACTGAAGCTTTCTTT	TRBV4-1	NA	TRBJ1-1	NA
CASRGQGQTNYGYTF	TGTGCCAGCAGAGGCCAGGGACAGACAAACTATGGCTACACCTTC	TRBV6-1	few	TRBJ1-2	TRBD1
CASSPNGLNTEAFF	TGTGCCAGCAGCCCCAACGGGTTGAACACTGAAGCTTTCTTT	TRBV7-2	NA	TRBJ1-1	NA
CASSLVGRKSTDTQYF	TGTGCCAGCAGTTTAGTAGGACGAAAAAGCACAGATACGCAGTATTTT	TRBV27	NA	TRBJ2-3	NA
CASSSGGAQETQYF	TGTGCCAGCAGCAGCGGGGGGGCCCAGGAGACCCAGTACTTC	TRBV7-2	once	TRBJ2-5	TRBD2
CASSDRGASTDTQYF	TGTGCCAGCAGTGACCGCGGAGCTAGCACAGATACGCAGTATTTT	TRBV6-4	NA	TRBJ2-3	NA
CASSPRGGLSSPLHF	TGTGCCAGCTCCCCCCGGGGGGGGTTGAGTTCACCCCTCCACTTT	TRBV2	few	TRBJ1-6	NA
CASRRTGGPNTEAFF	TGTGCCAGCAGACGGACAGGGGGCCCGAACACTGAAGCTTTCTTT	TRBV7-2	once	TRBJ1-1	TRBD1
CASSEGGLGISRNYNEQFF	TGTGCCAGCAGCGAGGGGGGACTAGGCATATCAAGGAACTACAATGAGCAGTTCTTC	TRBV9	NA	TRBJ2-1	TRBD2
CASTLQPGETEAFF	TGCGCCAGCACCCTACAGCCAGGGGAAACTGAAGCTTTCTTT	TRBV5-1	NA	TRBJ1-1	NA
CATSRDRGGRAQYF	TGTGCCACCAGCAGAGATCGTGGCGGGAGGGCCCAGTACTTC	TRBV15	NA	TRBJ2-5	TRBD2
CATSDFRQGSGYTF	TGTGCCACCAGTGATTTCCGACAGGGGTCTGGCTACACCTTC	TRBV24-1	few	TRBJ1-2	TRBD1
CASSLYPGGTYEQYF	TGTGCCAGCAGTTTATACCCGGGCGGTACCTACGAGCAGTACTTC	TRBV27	few	TRBJ2-7	NA
CASSPERAGGTDTQYF	TGTGCCAGCAGCCCCGAAAGGGCGGGAGGCACAGATACGCAGTATTTT	TRBV7-3	NA	TRBJ2-3	TRBD2
CASSSQQGTEAFF	TGTGCCAGTAGTTCTCAGCAGGGTACTGAAGCTTTCTTT	TRBV19	NA	TRBJ1-1	NA
CSVIRGAEAFF	TGCAGCGTTATCAGGGGCGCTGAAGCTTTCTTT	TRBV29-1	NA	TRBJ1-1	NA
CSANQPRGAPDNEQFF	TGCAGTGCTAATCAGCCCCGGGGGGCCCCAGACAATGAGCAGTTCTTC	TRBV20-1	NA	TRBJ2-1	NA
CASSEALRQGDQPQHF	TGTGCCAGCAGTGAAGCGCTTAGACAGGGTGATCAGCCCCAGCATTTT	TRBV2	NA	TRBJ1-5	TRBD1
CSASRRGTGHSPLHF	TGCAGTGCTAGCAGGAGGGGGACAGGACATTCACCCCTCCACTTT	TRBV20-1	few	TRBJ1-6	TRBD1
CASSLPGVEKTQYF	TGTGCCAGCAGTTTACCCGGGGTGGAGAAGACCCAGTACTTC	TRBV28	NA	TRBJ2-5	NA
CSATRTSGNVQETQYF	TGCAGTGCCACTCGGACTAGCGGTAACGTCCAAGAGACCCAGTACTTC	TRBV20-1	few	TRBJ2-5	TRBD2
CASSNGINTGELFF	TGTGCCAGCAGTAACGGGATTAACACCGGGGAGCTGTTTTTT	TRBV6-1	NA	TRBJ2-2	NA
CASSQTGLNYGYTF	TGTGCCAGCAGCCAAACGGGACTCAACTATGGCTACACCTTC	TRBV16	NA	TRBJ1-2	NA
CASSLGRSGYTF	TGTGCCAGCAGCTTAGGACGAAGCGGCTACACCTTC	TRBV7-9	few	TRBJ1-2	NA
CSARAAGGPYNEQFF	TGCAGTGCTAGAGCGGCGGGGGGGCCTTACAATGAGCAGTTCTTC	TRBV20-1	few	TRBJ2-1	TRBD2
CASSIGNSPLHF	TGTGCCAGCAGCATCGGAAATTCACCCCTCCACTTT	TRBV7-9	few	TRBJ1-6	NA
CASTLAGSATEAFF	TGTGCCAGCACCCTCGCCGGGTCGGCCACTGAAGCTTTCTTT	TRBV2	NA	TRBJ1-1	NA
CASSYRKGDMNTEAFF	TGTGCCAGCAGTTACCGGAAAGGAGATATGAACACTGAAGCTTTCTTT	TRBV6-5	once	TRBJ1-1	NA
CASSATVGGGYEQYF	TGTGCCAGCAGTGCCACGGTGGGGGGGGGCTACGAGCAGTACTTC	TRBV28	NA	TRBJ2-7	TRBD2
CASSPLRFAEAFF	TGTGCCAGCTCACCCTTAAGGTTCGCTGAAGCTTTCTTT	TRBV18	NA	TRBJ1-1	NA
CASSQDWTDQAFF	TGCGCCAGCAGCCAAGATTGGACAGATCAAGCTTTCTTT	TRBV4-1	NA	TRBJ1-1	NA
CASSQGQGVTDTQYF	TGCGCCAGCAGCCAAGGACAGGGTGTGACAGATACGCAGTATTTT	TRBV4-1	few	TRBJ2-3	TRBD1
CASRLNTEAFF	TGTGCCAGCAGACTTAACACTGAAGCTTTCTTT	TRBV27	NA	TRBJ1-1	NA
CASSYVPGQGSYGYTF	TGTGCCAGCAGTTACGTACCCGGACAGGGGTCGTATGGCTACACCTTC	TRBV6-5	few	TRBJ1-2	TRBD1
CASSYTGQGNSPLHF	TGTGCCAGCAGTTACACGGGACAGGGGAATTCACCCCTCCACTTT	TRBV6-5	NA	TRBJ1-6	TRBD1
CASRQRYGYTF	TGTGCCAGTAGACAGCGCTATGGCTACACCTTC	TRBV19	few	TRBJ1-2	NA
CASTDGRGARGYTF	TGTGCCAGCACCGACGGCAGGGGAGCGCGCGGCTACACCTTC	TRBV2	NA	TRBJ1-2	NA
CASSFQRTNYGYTF	TGTGCCAGTAGTTTTCAGAGGACTAACTATGGCTACACCTTC	TRBV19	NA	TRBJ1-2	NA